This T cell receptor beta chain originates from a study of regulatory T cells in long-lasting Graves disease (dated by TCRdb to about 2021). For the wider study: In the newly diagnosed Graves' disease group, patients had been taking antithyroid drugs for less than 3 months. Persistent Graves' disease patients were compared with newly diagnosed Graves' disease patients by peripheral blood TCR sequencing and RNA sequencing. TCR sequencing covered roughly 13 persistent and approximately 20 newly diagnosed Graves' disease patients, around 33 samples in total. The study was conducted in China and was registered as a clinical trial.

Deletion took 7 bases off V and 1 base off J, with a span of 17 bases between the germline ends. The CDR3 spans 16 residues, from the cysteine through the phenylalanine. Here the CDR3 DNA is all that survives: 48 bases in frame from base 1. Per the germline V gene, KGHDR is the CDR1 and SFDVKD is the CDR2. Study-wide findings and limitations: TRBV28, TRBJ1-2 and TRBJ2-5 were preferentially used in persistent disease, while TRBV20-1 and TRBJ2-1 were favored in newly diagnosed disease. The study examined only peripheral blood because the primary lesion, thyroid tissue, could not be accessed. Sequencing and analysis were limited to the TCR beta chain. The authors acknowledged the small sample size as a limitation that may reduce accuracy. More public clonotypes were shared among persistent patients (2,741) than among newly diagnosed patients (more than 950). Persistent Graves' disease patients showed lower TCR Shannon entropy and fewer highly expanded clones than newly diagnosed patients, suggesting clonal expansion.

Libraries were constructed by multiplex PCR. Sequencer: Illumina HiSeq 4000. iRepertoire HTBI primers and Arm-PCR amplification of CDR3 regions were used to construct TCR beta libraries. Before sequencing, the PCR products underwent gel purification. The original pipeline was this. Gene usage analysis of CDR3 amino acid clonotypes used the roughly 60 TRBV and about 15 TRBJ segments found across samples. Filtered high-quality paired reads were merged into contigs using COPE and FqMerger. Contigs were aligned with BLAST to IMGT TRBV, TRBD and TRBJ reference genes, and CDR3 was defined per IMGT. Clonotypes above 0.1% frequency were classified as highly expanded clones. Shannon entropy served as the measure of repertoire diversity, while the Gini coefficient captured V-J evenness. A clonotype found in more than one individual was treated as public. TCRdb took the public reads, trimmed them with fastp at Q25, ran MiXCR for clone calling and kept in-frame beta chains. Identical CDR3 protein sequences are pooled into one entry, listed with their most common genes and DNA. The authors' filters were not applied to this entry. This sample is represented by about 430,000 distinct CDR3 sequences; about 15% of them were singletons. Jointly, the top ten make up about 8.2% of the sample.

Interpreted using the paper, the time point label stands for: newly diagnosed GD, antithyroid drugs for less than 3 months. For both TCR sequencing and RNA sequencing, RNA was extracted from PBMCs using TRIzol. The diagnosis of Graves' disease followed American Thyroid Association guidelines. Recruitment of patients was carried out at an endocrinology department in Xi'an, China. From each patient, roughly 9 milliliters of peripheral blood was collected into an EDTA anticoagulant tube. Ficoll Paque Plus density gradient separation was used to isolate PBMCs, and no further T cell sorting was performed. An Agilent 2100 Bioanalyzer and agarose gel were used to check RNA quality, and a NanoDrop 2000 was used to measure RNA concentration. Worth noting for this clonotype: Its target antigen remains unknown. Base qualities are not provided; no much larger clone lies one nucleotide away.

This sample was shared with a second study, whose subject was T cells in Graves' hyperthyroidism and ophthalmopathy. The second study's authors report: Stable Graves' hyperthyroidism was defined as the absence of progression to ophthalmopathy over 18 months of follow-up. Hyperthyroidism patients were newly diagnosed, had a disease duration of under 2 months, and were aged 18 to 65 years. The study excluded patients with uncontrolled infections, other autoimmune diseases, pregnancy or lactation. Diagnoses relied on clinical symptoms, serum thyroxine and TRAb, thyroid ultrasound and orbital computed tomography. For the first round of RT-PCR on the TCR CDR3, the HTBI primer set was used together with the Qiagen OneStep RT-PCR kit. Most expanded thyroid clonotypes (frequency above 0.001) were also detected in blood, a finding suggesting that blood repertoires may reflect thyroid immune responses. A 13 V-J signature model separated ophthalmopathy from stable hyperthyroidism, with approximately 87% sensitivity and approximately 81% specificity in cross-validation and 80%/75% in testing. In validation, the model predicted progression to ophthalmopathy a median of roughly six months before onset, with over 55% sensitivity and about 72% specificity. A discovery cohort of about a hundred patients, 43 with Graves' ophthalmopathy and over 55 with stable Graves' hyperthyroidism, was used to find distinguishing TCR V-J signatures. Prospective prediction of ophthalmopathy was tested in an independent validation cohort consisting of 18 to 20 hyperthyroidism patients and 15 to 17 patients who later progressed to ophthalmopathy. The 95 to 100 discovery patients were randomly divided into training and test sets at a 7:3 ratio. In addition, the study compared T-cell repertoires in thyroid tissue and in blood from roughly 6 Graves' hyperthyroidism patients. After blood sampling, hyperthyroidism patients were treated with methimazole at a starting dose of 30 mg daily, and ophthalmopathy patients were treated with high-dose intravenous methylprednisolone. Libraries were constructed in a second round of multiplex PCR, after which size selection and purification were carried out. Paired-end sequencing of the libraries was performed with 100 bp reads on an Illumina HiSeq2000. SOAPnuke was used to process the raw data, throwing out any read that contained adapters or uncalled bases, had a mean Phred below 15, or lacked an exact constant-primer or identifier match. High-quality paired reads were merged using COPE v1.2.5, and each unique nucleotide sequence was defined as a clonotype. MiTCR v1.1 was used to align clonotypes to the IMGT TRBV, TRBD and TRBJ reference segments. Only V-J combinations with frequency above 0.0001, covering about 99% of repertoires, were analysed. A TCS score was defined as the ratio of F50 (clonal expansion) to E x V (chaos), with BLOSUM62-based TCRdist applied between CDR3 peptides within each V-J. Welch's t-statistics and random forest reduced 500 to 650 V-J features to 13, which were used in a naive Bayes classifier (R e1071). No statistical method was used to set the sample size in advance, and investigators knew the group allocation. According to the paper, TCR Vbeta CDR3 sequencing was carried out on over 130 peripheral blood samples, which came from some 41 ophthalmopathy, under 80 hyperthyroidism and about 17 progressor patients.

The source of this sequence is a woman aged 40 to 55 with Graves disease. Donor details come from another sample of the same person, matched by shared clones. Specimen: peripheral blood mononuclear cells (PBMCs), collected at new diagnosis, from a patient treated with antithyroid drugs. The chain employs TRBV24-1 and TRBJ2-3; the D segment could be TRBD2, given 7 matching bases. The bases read TGTGCCACCAGCGAGGCGGGGGCTAGGGGCACAGATACGCAGTATTTT. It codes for CATSEAGARGTDTQYF.